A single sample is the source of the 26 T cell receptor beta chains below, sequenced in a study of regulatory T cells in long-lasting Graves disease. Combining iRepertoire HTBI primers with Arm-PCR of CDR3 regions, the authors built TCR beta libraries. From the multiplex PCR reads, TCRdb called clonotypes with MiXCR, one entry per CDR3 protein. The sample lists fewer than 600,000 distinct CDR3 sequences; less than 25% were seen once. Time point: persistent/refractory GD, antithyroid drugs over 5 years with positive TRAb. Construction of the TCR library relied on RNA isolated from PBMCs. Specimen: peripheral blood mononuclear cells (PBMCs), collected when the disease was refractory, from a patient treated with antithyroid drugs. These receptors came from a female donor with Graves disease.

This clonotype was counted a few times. CDR3 residues: CASSQGGAATGELFF. The CDR3 DNA sequence: TGTGCCAGCAGCCAAGGGGGCGCGGCCACCGGGGAGCTGTTTTTT. This chain links TRBV7-3 with TRBJ2-2; 7 nucleotides agree with TRBD1. Germline assignment: CDR1 SGHTA and CDR2 FQGTGA. The CDR3 covers 15 residues. Trimming removed 5 bases from V and 4 bases from J; junction bases left unmatched: 7.

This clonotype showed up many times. CDR3 nucleotide sequence: TGTGCCAGCAGGACAGGGGTTTATGAAAAACTGTTTTTT. Protein: CASRTGVYEKLFF. The chain uses TRBV28 and TRBJ1-4; 8 bases fit TRBD1. The trim removed 6 bases at V and 6 bases at J, leaving 3 bases unmatched. CDR3 length: 13 amino acids. Germline CDR1 reads MDHEN; CDR2 reads SYDVKM.

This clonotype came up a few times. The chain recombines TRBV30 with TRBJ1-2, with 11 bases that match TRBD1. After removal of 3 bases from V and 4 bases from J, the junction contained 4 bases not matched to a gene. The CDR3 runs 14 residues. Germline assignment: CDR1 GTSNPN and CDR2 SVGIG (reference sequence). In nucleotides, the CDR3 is TGTGCCTGGAGATGGACAGGGGGCGCCTATGGCTACACCTTC. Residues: CAWRWTGGAYGYTF. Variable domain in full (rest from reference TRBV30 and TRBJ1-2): SQTIHQWPATLVQPVGSPLSLECTVEGTSNPNLYWYRQAAGRGLQLLFYSVGIGQISSEVPQNLSASRPQDRQFILSSKKLLLSDSGFYLCAWRWTGGAYGYTFGSGTRLTVV.

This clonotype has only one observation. The CDR3 protein is CASSQVAGLASTGELFF. CDR3 sequence (DNA): TGTGCCAGCAGCCAAGTAGCGGGACTAGCGTCGACCGGGGAGCTGTTTTTT. The chain carries TRBV4-2 and TRBJ2-2; 10 bases align to TRBD2. Germline values: CDR1 LGHNA, CDR2 YNFKEQ. This CDR3 has 17 residues. J lost 5 bases, V lost 1 base, and 7 bases had no gene match.

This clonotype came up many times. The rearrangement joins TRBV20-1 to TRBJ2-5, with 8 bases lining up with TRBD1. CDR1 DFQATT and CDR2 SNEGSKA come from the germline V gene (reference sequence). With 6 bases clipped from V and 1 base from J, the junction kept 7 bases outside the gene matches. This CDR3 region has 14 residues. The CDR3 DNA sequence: TGCAGTGCCCAAAAAGACAGGGGCCAAGAGACCCAGTACTTC. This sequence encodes CSAQKDRGQETQYF.

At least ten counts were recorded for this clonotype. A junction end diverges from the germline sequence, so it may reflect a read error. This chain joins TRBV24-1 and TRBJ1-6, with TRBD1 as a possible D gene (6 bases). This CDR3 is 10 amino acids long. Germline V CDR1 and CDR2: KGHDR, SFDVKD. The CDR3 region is CATSDLTGPF. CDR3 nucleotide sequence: TGTGCCACCAGTGATTTGACAGGGCCGTTT.

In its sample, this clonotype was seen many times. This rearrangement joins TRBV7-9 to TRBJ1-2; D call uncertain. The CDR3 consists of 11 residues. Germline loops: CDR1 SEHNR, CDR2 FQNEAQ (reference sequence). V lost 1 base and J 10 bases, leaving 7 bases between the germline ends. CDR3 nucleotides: TGTGCCAGCAGCTTAGTAGACGTCTACACCTTC. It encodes CASSLVDVYTF. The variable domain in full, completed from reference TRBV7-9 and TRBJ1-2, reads DTGVSQNPRHKITKRGQNVTFRCDPISEHNRLYWYRQTLGQGPEFLTYFQNEAQLEKSRLLSDRFSAERPKGSFSTLEIQRTEQGDSAMYLCASSLVDVYTFGSGTRLTVV.

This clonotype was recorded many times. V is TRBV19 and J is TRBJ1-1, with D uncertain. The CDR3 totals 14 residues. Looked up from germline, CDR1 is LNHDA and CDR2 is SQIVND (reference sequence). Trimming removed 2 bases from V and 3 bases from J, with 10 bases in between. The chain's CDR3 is CASSILDRHTEAFF. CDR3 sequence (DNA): TGTGCCAGTAGTATACTCGACCGACACACTGAAGCTTTCTTT.

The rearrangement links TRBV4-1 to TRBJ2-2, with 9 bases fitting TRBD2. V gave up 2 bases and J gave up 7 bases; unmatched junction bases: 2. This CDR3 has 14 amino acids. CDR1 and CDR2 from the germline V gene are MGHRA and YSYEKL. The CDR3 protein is CASSQPTSGGELFF. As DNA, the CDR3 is TGCGCCAGCAGCCAACCGACTAGCGGCGGGGAGCTGTTTTTT.

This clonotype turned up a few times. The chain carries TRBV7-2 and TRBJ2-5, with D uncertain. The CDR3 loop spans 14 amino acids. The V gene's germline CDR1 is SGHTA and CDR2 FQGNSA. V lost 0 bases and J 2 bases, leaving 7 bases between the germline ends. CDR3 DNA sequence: TGTGCCAGCAGCTTAGCGGCCCGGCAAGAGACCCAGTACTTC. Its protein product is CASSLAARQETQYF.

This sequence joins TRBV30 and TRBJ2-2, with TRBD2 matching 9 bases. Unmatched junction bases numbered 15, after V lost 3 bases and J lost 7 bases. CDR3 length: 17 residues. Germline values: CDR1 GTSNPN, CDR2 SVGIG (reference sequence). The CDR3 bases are TGTGCCTGGAGCAAGCCTCCTCGCGGGGGGGCAAACGGGGAGCTGTTTTTT. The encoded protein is CAWSKPPRGGANGELFF.

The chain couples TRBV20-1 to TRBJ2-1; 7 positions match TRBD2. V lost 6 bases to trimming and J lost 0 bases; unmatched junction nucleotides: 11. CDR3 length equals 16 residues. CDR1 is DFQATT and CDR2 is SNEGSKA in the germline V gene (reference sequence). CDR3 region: CSALRLGGSSYNEQFF. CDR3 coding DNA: TGCAGTGCCCTTAGGCTGGGCGGGAGCTCCTACAATGAGCAGTTCTTC.

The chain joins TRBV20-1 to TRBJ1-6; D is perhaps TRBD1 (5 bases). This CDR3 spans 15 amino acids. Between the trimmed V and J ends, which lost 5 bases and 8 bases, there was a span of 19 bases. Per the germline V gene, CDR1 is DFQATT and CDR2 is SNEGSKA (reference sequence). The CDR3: CSAPGTTDPDSPLHF. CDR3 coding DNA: TGCAGTGCTCCCGGGACTACCGATCCGGATTCACCCCTCCACTTT.

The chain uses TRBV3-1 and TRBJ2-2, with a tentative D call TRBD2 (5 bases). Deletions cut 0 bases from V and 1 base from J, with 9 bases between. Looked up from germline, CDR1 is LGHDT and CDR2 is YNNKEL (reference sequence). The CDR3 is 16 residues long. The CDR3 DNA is TGTGCCAGCAGCCAAGAGAGGGCCAGGAACACCGGGGAGCTGTTTTTT. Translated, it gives CASSQERARNTGELFF.

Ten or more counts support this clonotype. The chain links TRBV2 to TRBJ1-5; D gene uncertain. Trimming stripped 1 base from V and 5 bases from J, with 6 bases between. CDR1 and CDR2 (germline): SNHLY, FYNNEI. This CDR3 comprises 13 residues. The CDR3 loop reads CASSEVGYQPQHF. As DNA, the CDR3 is TGTGCCAGCAGTGAAGTTGGCTATCAGCCCCAGCATTTT.

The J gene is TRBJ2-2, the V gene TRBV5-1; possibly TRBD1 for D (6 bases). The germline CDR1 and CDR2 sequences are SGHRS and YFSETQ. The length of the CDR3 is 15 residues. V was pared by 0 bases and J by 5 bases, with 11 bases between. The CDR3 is CASSLDTGQTGELFF. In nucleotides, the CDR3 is TGCGCCAGCAGCTTGGATACAGGGCAGACCGGGGAGCTGTTTTTT.

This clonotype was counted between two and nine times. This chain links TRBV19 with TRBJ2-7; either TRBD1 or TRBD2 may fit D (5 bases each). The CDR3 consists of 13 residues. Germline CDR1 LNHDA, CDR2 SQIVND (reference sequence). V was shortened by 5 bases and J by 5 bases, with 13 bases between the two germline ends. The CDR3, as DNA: TGTGCCAGTAGTCGAGAGGGGATCCACGAGCAGTACTTC. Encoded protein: CASSREGIHEQYF.

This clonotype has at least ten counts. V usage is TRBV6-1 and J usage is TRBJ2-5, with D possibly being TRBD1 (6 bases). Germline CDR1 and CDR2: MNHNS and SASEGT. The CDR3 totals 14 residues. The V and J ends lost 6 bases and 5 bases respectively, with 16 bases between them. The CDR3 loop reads CASSSQGPGETQYF. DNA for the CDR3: TGTGCCAGCAGCTCACAGGGACCAGGGGAGACCCAGTACTTC.

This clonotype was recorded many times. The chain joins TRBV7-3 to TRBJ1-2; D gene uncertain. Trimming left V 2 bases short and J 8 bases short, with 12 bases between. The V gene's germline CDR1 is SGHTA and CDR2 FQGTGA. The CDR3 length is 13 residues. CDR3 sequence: CASSLLQWRGYTF. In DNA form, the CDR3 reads TGTGCCAGCAGCTTATTGCAGTGGCGGGGCTACACCTTC.

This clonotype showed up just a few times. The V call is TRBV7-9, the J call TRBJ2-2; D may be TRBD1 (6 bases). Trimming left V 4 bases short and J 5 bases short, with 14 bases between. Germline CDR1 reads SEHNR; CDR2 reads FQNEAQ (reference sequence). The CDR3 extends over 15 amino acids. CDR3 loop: CASSSGAGWTGELFF. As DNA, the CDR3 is TGTGCCAGCAGCTCAGGGGCAGGATGGACCGGGGAGCTGTTTTTT.

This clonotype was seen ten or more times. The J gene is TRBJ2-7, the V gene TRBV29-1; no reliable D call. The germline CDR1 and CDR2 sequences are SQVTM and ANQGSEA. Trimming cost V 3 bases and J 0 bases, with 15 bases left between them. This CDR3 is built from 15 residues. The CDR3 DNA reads TGCAGCGTTGACCCGTCAGTGAGGTCCTCCTACGAGCAGTACTTC. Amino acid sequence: CSVDPSVRSSYEQYF.

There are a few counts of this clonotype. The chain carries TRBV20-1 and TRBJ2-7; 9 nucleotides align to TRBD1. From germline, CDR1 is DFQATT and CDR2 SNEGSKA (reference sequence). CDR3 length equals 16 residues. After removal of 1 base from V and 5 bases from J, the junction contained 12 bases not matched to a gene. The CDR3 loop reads CSARGASGTGFHEQYF. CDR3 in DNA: TGCAGTGCTAGAGGGGCGTCCGGGACAGGGTTCCACGAGCAGTACTTC.

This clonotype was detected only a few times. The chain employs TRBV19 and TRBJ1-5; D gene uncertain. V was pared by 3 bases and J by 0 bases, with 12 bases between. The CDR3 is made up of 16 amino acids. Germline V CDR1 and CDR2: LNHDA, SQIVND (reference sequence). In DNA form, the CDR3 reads TGTGCCAGTAGTATGCGGACCGATCTTAGCAATCAGCCCCAGCATTTT. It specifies CASSMRTDLSNQPQHF. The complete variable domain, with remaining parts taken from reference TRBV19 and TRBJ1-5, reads DGGITQSPKYLFRKEGQNVTLSCEQNLNHDAMYWYRQDPGQGLRLIYYSQIVNDFQKGDIAEGYSVSREKKESFPLTVTSAQKNPTAFYLCASSMRTDLSNQPQHFGDGTRLSIL.

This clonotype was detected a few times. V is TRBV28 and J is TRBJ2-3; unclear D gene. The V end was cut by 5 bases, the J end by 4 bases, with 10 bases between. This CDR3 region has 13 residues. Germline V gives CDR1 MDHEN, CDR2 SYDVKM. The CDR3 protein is CASSPPASDTQYF. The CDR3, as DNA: TGTGCCAGCAGTCCCCCGGCGTCAGATACGCAGTATTTT.

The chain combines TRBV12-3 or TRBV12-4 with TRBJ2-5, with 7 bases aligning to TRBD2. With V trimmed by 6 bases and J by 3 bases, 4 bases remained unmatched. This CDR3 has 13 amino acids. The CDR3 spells CASSNLAEETQYF. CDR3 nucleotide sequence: TGTGCCAGCAGCAATCTAGCGGAAGAGACCCAGTACTTC.

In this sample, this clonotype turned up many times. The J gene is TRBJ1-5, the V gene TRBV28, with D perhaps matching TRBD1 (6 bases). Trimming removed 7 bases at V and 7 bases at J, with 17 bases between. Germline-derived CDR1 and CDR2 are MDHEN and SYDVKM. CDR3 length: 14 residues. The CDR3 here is CASNPLIRGQPQHF. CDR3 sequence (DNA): TGTGCCAGCAACCCCCTGATCAGGGGCCAGCCCCAGCATTTT.